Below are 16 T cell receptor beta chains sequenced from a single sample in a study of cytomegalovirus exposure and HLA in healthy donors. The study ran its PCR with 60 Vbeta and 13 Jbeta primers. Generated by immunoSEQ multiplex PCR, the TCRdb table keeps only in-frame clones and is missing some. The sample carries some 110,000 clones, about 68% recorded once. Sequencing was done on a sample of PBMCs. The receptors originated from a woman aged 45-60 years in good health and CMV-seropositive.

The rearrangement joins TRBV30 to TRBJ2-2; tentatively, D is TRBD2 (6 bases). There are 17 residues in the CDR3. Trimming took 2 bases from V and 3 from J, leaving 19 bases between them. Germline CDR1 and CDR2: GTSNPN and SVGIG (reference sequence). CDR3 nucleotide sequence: TGTGCCTGGAGTCCTTGGGGACTTAACCCGGACACCGGGGAGCTGTTTTTT. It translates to CAWSPWGLNPDTGELFF.

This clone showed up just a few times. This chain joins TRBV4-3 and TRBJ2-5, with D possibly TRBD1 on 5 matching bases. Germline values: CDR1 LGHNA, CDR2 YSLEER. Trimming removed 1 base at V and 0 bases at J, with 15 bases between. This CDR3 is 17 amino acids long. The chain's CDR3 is CASSQGDSYPYQETQYF. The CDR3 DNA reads TGCGCCAGCAGCCAAGGAGACAGTTACCCCTACCAAGAGACCCAGTACTTC.

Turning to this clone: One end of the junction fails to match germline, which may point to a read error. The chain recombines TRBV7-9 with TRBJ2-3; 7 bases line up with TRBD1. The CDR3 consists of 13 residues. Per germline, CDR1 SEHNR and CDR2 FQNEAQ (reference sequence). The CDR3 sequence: CASSLIGTDMQYF. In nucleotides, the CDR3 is TGTGCCAGCAGCTTAATAGGGACAGATATGCAGTATTTT.

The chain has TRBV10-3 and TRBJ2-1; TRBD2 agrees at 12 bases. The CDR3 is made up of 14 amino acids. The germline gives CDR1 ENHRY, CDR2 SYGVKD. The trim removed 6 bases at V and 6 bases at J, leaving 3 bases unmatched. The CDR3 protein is CAIRPSGGANEQFF. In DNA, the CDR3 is TGTGCCATCAGGCCTAGCGGGGGGGCCAATGAGCAGTTCTTC.

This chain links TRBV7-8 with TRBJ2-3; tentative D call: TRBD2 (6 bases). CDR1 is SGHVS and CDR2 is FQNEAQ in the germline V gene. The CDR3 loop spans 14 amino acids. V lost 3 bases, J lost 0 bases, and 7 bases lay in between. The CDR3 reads CASSLGLSTDTQYF. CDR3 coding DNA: TGTGCCAGCAGCTTGGGACTCAGCACAGATACGCAGTATTTT.

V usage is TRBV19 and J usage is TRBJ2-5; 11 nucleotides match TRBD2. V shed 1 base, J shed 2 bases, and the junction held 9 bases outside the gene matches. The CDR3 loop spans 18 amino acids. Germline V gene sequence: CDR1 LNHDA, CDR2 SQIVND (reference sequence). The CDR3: CASSIAGSGGAKQETQYF. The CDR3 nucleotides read TGTGCCAGTAGTATAGCAGGTAGCGGGGGGGCCAAGCAAGAGACCCAGTACTTC.

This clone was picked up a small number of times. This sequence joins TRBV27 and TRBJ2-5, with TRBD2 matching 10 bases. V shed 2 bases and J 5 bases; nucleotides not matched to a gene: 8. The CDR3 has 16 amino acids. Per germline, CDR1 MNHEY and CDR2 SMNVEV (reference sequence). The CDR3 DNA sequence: TGTGCCAGCAGTTTAGTGGCTAGCGGGAGTGGGGAGACCCAGTACTTC. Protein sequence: CASSLVASGSGETQYF.

CDR3 in amino acids: CAISESTSGGETQYF. The CDR3 coding sequence is TGTGCCATCAGTGAGTCGACTAGTGGGGGAGAGACCCAGTACTTC. This rearrangement joins TRBV10-3 to TRBJ2-5; D might be TRBD2 (6 bases). This CDR3 has 15 residues. Per germline, CDR1 ENHRY and CDR2 SYGVKD. V lost 0 bases and J lost 4, with 12 bases in between.

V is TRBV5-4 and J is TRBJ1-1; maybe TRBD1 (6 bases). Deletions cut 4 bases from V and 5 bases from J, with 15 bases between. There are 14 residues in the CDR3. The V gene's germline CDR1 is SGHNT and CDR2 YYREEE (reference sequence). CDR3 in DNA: TGTGCCAGCAGCGCATTCAGGGGAGAGACTGAAGCTTTCTTT. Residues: CASSAFRGETEAFF.

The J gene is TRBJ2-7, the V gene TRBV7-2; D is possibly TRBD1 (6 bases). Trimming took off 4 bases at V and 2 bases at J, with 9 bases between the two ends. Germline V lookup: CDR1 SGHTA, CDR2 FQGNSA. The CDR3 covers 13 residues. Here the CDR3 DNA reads TGTGCCAGCAGCTCAGGACAGCCCTACGAGCAGTACTTC. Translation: CASSSGQPYEQYF.

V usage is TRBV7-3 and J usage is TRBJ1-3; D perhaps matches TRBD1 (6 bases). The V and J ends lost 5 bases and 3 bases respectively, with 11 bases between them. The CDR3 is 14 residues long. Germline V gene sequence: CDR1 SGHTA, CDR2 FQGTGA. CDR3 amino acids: CASSPTGGGNTIYF. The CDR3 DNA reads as TGTGCCAGCAGCCCGACAGGTGGTGGAAACACCATATATTTT.

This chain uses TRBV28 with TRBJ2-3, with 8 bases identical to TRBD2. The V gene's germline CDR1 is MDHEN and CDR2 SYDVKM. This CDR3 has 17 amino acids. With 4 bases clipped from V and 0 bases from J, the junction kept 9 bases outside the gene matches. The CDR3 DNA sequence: TGTGCCAGCAGTTCCCCGGGGGGGGGATCTAGCACAGATACGCAGTATTTT. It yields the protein CASSSPGGGSSTDTQYF.

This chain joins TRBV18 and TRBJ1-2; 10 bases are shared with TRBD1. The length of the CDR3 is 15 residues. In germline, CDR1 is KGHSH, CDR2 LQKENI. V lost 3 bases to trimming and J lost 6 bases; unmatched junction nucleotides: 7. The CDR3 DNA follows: TGTGCCAGCTCACCGCCGGGACAGGGGACTAATGGCTACACCTTC. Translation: CASSPPGQGTNGYTF.

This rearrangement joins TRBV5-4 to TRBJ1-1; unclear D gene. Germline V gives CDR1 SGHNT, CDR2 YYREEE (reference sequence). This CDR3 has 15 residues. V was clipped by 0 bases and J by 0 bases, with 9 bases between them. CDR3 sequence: CASSLAKDMNTEAFF. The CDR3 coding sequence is TGTGCCAGCAGCTTGGCGAAAGACATGAACACTGAAGCTTTCTTT.

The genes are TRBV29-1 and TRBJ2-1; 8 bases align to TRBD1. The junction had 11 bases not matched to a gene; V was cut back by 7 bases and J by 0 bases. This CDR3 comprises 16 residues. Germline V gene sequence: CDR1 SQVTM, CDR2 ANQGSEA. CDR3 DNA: TGCAGCGCTGCGATCCAGGGGGCCGACTCCTACAATGAGCAGTTCTTC. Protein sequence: CSAAIQGADSYNEQFF.

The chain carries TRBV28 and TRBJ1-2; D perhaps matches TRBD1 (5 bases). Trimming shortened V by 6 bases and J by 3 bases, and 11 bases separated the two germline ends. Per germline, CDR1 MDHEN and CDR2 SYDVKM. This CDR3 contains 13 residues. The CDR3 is CASRLDKYYGYTF. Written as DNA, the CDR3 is TGTGCCAGCAGATTGGACAAGTACTATGGCTACACCTTC.